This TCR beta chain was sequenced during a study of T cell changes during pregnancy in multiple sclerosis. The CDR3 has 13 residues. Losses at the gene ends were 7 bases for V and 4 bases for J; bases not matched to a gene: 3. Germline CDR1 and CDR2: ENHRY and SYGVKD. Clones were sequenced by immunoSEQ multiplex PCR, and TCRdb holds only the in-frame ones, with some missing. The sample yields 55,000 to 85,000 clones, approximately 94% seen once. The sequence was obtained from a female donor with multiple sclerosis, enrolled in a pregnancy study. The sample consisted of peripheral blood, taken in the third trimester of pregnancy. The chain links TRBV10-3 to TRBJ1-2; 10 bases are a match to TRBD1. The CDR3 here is CAITGTGAYGYTF. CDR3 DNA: TGTGCCATCACCGGGACAGGGGCCTATGGCTACACCTTC.